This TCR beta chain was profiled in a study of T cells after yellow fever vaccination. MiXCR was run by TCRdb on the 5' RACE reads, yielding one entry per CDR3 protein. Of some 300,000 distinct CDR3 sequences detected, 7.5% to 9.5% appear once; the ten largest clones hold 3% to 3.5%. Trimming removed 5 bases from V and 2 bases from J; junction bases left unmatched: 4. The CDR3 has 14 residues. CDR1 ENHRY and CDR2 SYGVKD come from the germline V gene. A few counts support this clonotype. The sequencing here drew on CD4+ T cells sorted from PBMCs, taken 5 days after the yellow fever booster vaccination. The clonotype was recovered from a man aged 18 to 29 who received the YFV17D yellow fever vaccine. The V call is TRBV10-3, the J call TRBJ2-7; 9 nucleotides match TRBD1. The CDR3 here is CAISRQGGTYEQYF. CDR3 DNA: TGTGCCATCAGTAGACAGGGGGGGACCTACGAGCAGTACTTC.